The subject of this entry is one TCR beta chain. The sample belongs to a study of blood T cell repertoires in COVID-19. Looking at the study overall: Nucleic acid was either cDNA or gDNA, and it came from T cells, B-cell-depleted T cells, or PBMCs.

V was trimmed by 0 bases and J by 10 bases, leaving 9 bases between them. The CDR3 runs to 13 residues. Germline CDR1 KGHSH, CDR2 LQKENI. Data came from immunoSEQ multiplex PCR; TCRdb stores just in-frame clones and leaves some out. The sample has roughly 120,000 clones; 70% to 90% are singletons. Sequencing was done on a sample of peripheral blood. The origin of this receptor is a woman aged 50 to 60 with acute or convalescent COVID-19. The J gene is TRBJ1-4, the V gene TRBV18; D gene ambiguous. The CDR3 DNA reads TGTGCCAGCTCACCACCCCCTGCAGGAAAACTGTTTTTT. Translating it yields CASSPPPAGKLFF.